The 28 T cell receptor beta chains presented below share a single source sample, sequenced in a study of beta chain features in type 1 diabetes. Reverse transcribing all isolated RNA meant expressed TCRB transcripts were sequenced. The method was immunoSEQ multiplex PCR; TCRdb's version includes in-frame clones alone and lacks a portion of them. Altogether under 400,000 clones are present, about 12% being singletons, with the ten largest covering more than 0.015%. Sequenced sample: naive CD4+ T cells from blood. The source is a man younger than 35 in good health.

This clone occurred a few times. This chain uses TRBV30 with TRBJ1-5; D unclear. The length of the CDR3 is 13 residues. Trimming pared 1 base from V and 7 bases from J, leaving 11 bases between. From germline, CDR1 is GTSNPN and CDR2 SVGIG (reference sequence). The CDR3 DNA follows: TGTGCCTGGAGTGGCGACACGAGACAGCCCCAGCATTTT. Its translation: CAWSGDTRQPQHF. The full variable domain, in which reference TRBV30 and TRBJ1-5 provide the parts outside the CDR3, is SQTIHQWPATLVQPVGSPLSLECTVEGTSNPNLYWYRQAAGRGLQLLFYSVGIGQISSEVPQNLSASRPQDRQFILSSKKLLLSDSGFYLCAWSGDTRQPQHFGDGTRLSIL.

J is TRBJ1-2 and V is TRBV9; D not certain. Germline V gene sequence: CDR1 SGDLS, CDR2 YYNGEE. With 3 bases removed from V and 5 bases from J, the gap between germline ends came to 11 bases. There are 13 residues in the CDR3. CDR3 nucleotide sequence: TGTGCCAGCAGCGCCGCGTCGGGATATGGCTACACCTTC. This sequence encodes CASSAASGYGYTF.

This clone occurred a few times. The CDR3 loop reads CASSTDRDTEAFF. DNA for the CDR3: TGTGCCAGCAGCACTGACAGGGACACTGAAGCTTTCTTT. The J gene is TRBJ1-1, the V gene TRBV7-2, with 7 bases matching TRBD1. Germline V gives CDR1 SGHTA, CDR2 FQGNSA. This CDR3 contains 13 residues. Trimming at V came to 5 bases and at J to 3 bases, leaving 3 bases not matched to a gene.

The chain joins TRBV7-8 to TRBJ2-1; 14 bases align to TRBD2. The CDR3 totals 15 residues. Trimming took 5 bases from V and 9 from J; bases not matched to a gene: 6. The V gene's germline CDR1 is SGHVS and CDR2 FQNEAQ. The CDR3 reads CASSPTSGRAGEQFF. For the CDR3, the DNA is TGTGCCAGCAGCCCGACTAGCGGGAGGGCGGGTGAGCAGTTCTTC. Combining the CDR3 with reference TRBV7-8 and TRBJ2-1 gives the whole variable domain GAGVSQSPRYKVAKRGQDVALRCDPISGHVSLFWYQQALGQGPEFLTYFQNEAQLDKSGLPSDRFFAERPEGSVSTLKIQRTQQEDSAVYLCASSPTSGRAGEQFFGPGTRLTVL.

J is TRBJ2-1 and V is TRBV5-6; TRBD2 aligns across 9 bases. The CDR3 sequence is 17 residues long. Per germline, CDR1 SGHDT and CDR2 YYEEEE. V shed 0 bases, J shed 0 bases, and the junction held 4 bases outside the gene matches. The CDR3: CASSLGSGGSSYNEQFF. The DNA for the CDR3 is TGTGCCAGCAGCTTGGGCAGCGGGGGGAGCTCCTACAATGAGCAGTTCTTC. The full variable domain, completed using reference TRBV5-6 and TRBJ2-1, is DAGVTQSPTHLIKTRGQQVTLRCSPKSGHDTVSWYQQALGQGPQFIFQYYEEEERQRGNFPDRFSGHQFPNYSSELNVNALLLGDSALYLCASSLGSGGSSYNEQFFGPGTRLTVL.

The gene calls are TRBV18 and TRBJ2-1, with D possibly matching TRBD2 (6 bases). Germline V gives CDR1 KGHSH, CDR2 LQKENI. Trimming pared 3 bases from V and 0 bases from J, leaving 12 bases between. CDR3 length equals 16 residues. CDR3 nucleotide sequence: TGTGCCAGCTCACCGGGACTCCCGAGCTCCTACAATGAGCAGTTCTTC. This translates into CASSPGLPSSYNEQFF.

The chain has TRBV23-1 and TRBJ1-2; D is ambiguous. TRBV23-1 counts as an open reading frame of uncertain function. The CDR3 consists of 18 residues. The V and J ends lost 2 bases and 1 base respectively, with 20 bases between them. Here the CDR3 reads CASSQTFSTETINYGYTF. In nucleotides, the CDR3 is TGCGCCAGCAGTCAAACCTTCTCGACGGAGACGATTAACTATGGCTACACCTTC.

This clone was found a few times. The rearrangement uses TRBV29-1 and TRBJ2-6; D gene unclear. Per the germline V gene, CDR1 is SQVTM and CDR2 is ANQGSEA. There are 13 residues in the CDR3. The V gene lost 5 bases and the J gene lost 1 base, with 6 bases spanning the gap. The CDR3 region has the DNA TGCAGCGTTTCCGAGTCTGGGGCCAACGTCCTGACTTTC. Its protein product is CSVSESGANVLTF. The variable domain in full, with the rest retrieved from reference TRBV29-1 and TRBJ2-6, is SAVISQKPSRDICQRGTSLTIQCQVDSQVTMMFWYRQQPGQSLTLIATANQGSEATYESGFVIDKFPISRPNLTFSTLTVSNMSPEDSSIYLCSVSESGANVLTFGAGSRLTVL.

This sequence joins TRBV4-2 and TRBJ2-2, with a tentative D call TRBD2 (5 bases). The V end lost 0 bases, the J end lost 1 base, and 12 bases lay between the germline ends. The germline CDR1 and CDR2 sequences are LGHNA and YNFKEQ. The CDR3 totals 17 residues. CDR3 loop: CASSQDTQRRNTGELFF. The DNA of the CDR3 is TGTGCCAGCAGCCAAGATACCCAGCGGAGGAACACCGGGGAGCTGTTTTTT.

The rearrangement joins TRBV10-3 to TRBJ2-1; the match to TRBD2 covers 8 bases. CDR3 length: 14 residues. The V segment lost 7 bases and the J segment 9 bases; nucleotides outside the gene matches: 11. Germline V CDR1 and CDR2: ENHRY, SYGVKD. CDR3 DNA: TGTGCCATCACGGGAGGGCTTCCCGAGGGTGAGCAGTTCTTC. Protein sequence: CAITGGLPEGEQFF.

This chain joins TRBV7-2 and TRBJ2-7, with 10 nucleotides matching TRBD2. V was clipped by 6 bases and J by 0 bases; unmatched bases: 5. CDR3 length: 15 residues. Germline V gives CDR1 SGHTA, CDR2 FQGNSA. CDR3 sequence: CASRITSGVSYEQYF. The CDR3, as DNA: TGTGCCAGCAGGATTACTAGCGGGGTCTCCTACGAGCAGTACTTC.

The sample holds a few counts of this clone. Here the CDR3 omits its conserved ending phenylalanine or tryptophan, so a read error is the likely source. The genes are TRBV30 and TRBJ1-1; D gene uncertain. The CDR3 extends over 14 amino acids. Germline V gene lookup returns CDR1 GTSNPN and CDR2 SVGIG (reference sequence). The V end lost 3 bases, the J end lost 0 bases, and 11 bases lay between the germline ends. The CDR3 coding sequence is TGTGCCTGGAGCCACAAACAGATGAACACTGAAGCTTTCTCT. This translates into CAWSHKQMNTEAFS.

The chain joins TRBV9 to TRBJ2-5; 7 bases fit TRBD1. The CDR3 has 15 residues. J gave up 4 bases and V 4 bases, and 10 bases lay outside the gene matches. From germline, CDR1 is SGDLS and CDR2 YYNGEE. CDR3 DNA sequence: TGTGCCAGCAGCCCACGACAGGGCGCGTCAGAGACCCAGTACTTC. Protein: CASSPRQGASETQYF.

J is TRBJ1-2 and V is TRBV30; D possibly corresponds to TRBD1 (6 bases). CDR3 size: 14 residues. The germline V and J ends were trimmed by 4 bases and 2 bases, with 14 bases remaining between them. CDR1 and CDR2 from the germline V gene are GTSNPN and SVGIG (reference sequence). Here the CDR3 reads CAWTTGLHNYGYTF. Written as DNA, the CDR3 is TGTGCCTGGACAACAGGGTTACACAACTATGGCTACACCTTC.

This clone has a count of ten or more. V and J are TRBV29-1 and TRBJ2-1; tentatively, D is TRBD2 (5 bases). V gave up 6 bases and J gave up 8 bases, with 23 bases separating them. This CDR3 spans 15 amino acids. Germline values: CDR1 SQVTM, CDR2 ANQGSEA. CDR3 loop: CSVPRVSGVRDEQFF. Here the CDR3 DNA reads TGCAGCGTCCCAAGAGTCAGCGGAGTTAGGGATGAGCAGTTCTTC.

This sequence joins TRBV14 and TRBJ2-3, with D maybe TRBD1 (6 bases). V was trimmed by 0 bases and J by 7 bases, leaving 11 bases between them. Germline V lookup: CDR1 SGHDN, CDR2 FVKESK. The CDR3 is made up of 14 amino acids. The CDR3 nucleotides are TGTGCCAGCAGCCAAGATCCGCAGGGGCATACGCAGTATTTT. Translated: CASSQDPQGHTQYF.

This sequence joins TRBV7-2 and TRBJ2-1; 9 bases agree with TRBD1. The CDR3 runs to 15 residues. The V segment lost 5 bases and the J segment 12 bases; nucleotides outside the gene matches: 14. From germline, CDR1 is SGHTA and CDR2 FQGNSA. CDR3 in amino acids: CASSLRDRAEGGQFF. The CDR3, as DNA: TGTGCCAGCAGCCTTCGGGACAGGGCCGAGGGGGGGCAGTTCTTC.

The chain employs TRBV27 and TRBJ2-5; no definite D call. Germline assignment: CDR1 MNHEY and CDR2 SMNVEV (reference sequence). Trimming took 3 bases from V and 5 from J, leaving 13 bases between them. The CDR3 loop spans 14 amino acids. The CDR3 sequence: CASSLRSDGETQYF. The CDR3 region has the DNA TGTGCCAGCAGTTTGAGGTCGGATGGGGAGACCCAGTACTTC.

The CDR3 loop is CASSQDLRTGRADTQYF. CDR3 in DNA: TGCGCCAGCAGCCAAGATCTCCGGACAGGGCGGGCAGATACGCAGTATTTT. V usage is TRBV4-3 and J usage is TRBJ2-3, with TRBD1 identical over 8 bases. V shed 0 bases, J shed 4 bases, and the junction held 9 bases outside the gene matches. This CDR3 is built from 17 residues. Germline V gives CDR1 LGHNA, CDR2 YSLEER.

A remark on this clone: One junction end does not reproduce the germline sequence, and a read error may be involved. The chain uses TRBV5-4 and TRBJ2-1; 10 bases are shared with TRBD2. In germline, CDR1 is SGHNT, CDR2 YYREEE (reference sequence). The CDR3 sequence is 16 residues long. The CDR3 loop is CASSQHLAGETTEQFF. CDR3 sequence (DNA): TGCGCCAGCAGCCAACATCTAGCGGGAGAGACTACTGAGCAGTTCTTC.

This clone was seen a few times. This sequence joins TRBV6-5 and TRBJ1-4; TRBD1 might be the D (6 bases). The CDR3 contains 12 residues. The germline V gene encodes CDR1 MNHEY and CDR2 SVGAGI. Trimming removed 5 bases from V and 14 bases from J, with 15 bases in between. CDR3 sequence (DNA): TGTGCCAGCAGTCTCAACAGGGTACACCTGTTTTTT. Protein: CASSLNRVHLFF.

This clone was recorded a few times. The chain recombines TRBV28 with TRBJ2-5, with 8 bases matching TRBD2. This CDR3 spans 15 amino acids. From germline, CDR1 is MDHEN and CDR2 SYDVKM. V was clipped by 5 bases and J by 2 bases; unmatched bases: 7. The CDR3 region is CASSPGGVLQETQYF. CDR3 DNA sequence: TGTGCCAGCAGTCCCGGGGGGGTGTTGCAAGAGACCCAGTACTTC.

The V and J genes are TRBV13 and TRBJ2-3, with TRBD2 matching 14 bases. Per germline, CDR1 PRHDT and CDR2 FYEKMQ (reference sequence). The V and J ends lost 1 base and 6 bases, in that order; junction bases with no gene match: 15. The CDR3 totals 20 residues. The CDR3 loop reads CASSLVWDRPTSGRADTQYF. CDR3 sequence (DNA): TGTGCCAGCAGCTTAGTATGGGACAGGCCGACTAGCGGGAGGGCCGATACGCAGTATTTT. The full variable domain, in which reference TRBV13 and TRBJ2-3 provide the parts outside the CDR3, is AAGVIQSPRHLIKEKRETATLKCYPIPRHDTVYWYQQGPGQDPQFLISFYEKMQSDKGSIPDRFSAQQFSDYHSELNMSSLELGDSALYFCASSLVWDRPTSGRADTQYFGPGTRLTVL.

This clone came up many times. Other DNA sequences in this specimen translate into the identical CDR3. The CDR3 DNA reads as TGCAGTGCCGGGGGACAAGAGACCCAGTACTTC. Its translation: CSAGGQETQYF. V and J are TRBV20-1 and TRBJ2-5; possibly TRBD2 for D (6 bases). Germline-derived CDR1 and CDR2 are DFQATT and SNEGSKA (reference sequence). The CDR3 contains 11 residues. Trimming took off 6 bases at V and 2 bases at J, with 7 bases between the two ends.

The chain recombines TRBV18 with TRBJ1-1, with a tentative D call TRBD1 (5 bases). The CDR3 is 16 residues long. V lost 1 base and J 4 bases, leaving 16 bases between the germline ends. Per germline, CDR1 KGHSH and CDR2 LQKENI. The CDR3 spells CASSPRIQAEPTEAFF. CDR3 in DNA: TGTGCCAGCTCACCACGGATACAGGCTGAGCCCACTGAAGCTTTCTTT.

DNA for the CDR3: TGCGCCAGCAGCTTCTCAGGACAGGGTAGTGCCGGGGAGCTGTTTTTT. Its translation is CASSFSGQGSAGELFF. The gene calls are TRBV5-1 and TRBJ2-2; TRBD1 agrees at 8 bases. The junction had 9 bases not matched to a gene; V was cut back by 2 bases and J by 6 bases. This CDR3 contains 16 residues. The germline CDR1 and CDR2 sequences are SGHRS and YFSETQ.

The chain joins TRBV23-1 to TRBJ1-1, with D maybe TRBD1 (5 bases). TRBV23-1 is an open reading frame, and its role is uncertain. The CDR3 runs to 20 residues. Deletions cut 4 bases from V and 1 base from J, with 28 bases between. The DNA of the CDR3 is TGCGCCAGCAGTCCGGGCGATGGGATCTCGGCAGGGTGTTCGAACACTGAAGCTTTCTTT. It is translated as CASSPGDGISAGCSNTEAFF.

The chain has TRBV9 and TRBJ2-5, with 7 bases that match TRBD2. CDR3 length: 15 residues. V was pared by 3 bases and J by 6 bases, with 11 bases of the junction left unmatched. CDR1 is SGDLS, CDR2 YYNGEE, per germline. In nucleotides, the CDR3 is TGTGCCAGCAGCGGGGGTAGCGGGTTGAAACAGACCCAGTACTTC. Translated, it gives CASSGGSGLKQTQYF.